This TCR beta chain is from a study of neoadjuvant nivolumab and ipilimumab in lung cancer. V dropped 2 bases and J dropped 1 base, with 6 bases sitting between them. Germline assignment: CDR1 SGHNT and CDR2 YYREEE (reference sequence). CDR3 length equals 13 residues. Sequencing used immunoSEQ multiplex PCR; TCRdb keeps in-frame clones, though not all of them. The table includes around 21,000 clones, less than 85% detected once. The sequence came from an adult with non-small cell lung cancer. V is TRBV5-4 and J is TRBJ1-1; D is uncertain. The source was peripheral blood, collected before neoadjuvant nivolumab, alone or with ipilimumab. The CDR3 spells CASSLEGNTEAFF. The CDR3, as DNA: TGTGCCAGCAGCTTAGAGGGGAACACTGAAGCTTTCTTT.